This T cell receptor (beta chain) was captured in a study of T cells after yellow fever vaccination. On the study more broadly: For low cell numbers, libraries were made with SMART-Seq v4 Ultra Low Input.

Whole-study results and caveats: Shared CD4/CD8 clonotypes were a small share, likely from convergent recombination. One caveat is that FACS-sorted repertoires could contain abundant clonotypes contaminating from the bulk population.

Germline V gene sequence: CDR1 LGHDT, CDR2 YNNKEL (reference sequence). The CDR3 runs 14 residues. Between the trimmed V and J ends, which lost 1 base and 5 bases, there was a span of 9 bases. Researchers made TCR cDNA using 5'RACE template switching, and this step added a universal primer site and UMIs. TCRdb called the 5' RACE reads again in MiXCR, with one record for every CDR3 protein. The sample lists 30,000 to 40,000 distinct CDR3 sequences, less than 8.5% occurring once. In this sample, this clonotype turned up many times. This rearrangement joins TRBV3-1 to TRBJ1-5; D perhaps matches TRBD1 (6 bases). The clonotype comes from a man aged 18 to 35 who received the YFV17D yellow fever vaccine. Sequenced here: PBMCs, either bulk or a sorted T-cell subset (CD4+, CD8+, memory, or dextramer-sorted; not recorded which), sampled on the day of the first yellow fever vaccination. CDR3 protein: CASSQAGADQPQHF. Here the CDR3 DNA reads TGTGCCAGCAGCCAAGCGGGGGCAGATCAGCCCCAGCATTTT.